The rows below give T cell receptor beta chains drawn from one sample of a study of lymphopenia after photon versus proton radiotherapy. The method was immunoSEQ multiplex PCR; TCRdb's version includes in-frame clones alone and lacks a portion of them. The repertoire includes 37,000 or so clones, around 84% of them detected once, and 9% to 12% sits in the top ten. The starting material was peripheral blood, obtained from a patient treated with proton-based radiotherapy. These receptors all stem from a woman in her seventies with pancreatic cancer. Some clones in this sample may be carry-over from other donors' samples. Both conserved end residues are part of each CDR3. D genes are given only for firm matches. Not all rows give a size; the values are once, few, many and, for expanded clones, a class.

>TRBV6-5|14|TRBD1|TRBJ2-1|.
TGTGCCAGCAGTTACTTTACAGGGGGTAATGAGCAGTTCTTC
CASSYFTGGNEQFF
>TRBV14|15|.|TRBJ1-2|.
TGTGCCAGCAGCCAAGATACAGGGTTGGTAGGTGGCTACACCTTC
CASSQDTGLVGGYTF
>TRBV5-8|16|.|TRBJ2-1|.
TGTGCCAGCAGCTTGGCGGGTAGCGGTCGCTACAATGAGCAGTTCTTC
CASSLAGSGRYNEQFF
>TRBV2|13|.|TRBJ2-2|.
TGTGCCAGCAGTGAGCGAGGGGCCGGGGAGCTGTTTTTT
CASSERGAGELFF
>TRBV19|15|TRBD1|TRBJ1-3|.
TGTGCCAGTAGTTCCGCCGGGACAGCTGGAAACACCATATATTTT
CASSSAGTAGNTIYF
>TRBV19|15|.|TRBJ2-2|.
TGTGCCAGTAGTATTCAGGGGACAAACACCGGGGAGCTGTTTTTT
CASSIQGTNTGELFF
>TRBV11-2|15|.|TRBJ2-1|once
TGTGCCAGCAGCTATCCGGGACGGCGATACAATGAGCAGTTCTTC
CASSYPGRRYNEQFF
>TRBV27|17|.|TRBJ1-3|.
TGTGCCAGCAGCCCTAGAACTGACAGAAGCCTTGGAAACACCATATATTTT
CASSPRTDRSLGNTIYF
>TRBV10-1|14|.|TRBJ2-3|few
TGCGCCAGCAGTGTCTCGCGGGACACAGATACGCAGTATTTT
CASSVSRDTDTQYF
>TRBV2|14|TRBD1|TRBJ1-4|.
TGTGCCAGCAGTTGGGACAGCCAGAGTGAAAAACTGTTTTTT
CASSWDSQSEKLFF
>TRBV5-1|15|.|TRBJ2-7|few
TGCGCCAGCAGTAAACAAGGCGGGGCCTCCTACGAGCAGTACTTC
CASSKQGGASYEQYF
>TRBV9|14|TRBD1|TRBJ2-5|.
TGTGCCAGCAGCGATACCCACAGGGGCGAGACCCAGTACTTC
CASSDTHRGETQYF
>TRBV11-2|18|TRBD2|TRBJ2-6|.
TGTGCCAGCAGCTCAACTAGCGGTACACACTCTGGGGCCAACGTCCTGACTTTC
CASSSTSGTHSGANVLTF
>TRBV5-1|13|.|TRBJ1-1|.
TGCGCCAGCAGCTTGGTGACCCAAGGGGAAGCTTTCTTT
CASSLVTQGEAFF
>TRBV28|15|.|TRBJ2-1|.
TGTGCCAGCACCCTCGAGGTGAGCTCCTACAATGAGCAGTTCTTC
CASTLEVSSYNEQFF
>TRBV18|12|.|TRBJ2-1|.
TGTGCCAGCTCTAGCGGATACAATGAGCAGTTCTTC
CASSSGYNEQFF
>TRBV28|16|TRBD1|TRBJ2-6|.
TGTGCCAGCAGTTCTACAGGGGACCCTGGGGCCAACGTCCTGACTTTC
CASSSTGDPGANVLTF
>TRBV29-1|14|.|TRBJ2-4|.
TGCAGCGTGCGGCCGGGGGGACTGACAGGCCTTCAGTACTTC
CSVRPGGLTGLQYF
>TRBV5-6|12|TRBD1|TRBJ2-1|.
TGTGCCAGCAGCTTCGAGGGGACAGGGCAGTTCTTC
CASSFEGTGQFF
>TRBV30|16|.|TRBJ1-3|once
TGTGCCTGGAAAGGGGTAGGACGGAGCTCTGGAAACACCATATATTTT
CAWKGVGRSSGNTIYF
>TRBV19|12|TRBD1|TRBJ1-1|.
TGTGCCAGTAGTACACAGGGGTTCAAAGCTTTCTTT
CASSTQGFKAFF
>TRBV4-1|15|.|TRBJ1-2|.
TGCGCCAGCAGCTCCCGACAGGAGGCCGGCTATGGCTACACCTTC
CASSSRQEAGYGYTF
>TRBV7-9|12|.|TRBJ2-5|.
TGTGCCAGCAGGTCTGAGGGGGAGACCCAGTACTTC
CASRSEGETQYF
>TRBV12-5|18|.|TRBJ1-3|once
TGTGCTAGTGGTTTGGGCCGACCGCCTCTTCTCTCTGGAAACACCATATATTTT
CASGLGRPPLLSGNTIYF
>TRBV28|15|.|TRBJ1-2|.
TGTGCCAGCAGTCCAGGCCAACAGGAGACCTATGGCTACACCTTC
CASSPGQQETYGYTF
>TRBV9|17|.|TRBJ2-6|.
TGTGCCAGCAGCGTAGCGGTGGAATCCTCTGGGGCCAACGTCCTGACTTTC
CASSVAVESSGANVLTF
>TRBV9|14|.|TRBJ2-2|.
TGTGCCAGCCGCGAGGGACTGGACACCGGGGAGCTGTTTTTT
CASREGLDTGELFF
>TRBV5-1|15|TRBD1|TRBJ2-7|.
TGCGCCAGCAGCCCAACAGGGGGAGCCACCTACGAGCAGTACTTC
CASSPTGGATYEQYF
>TRBV7-6|14|.|TRBJ2-3|.
TGTGCCAGCATATTAGGTAGTGGCACAGATACGCAGTATTTT
CASILGSGTDTQYF
>TRBV27|16|TRBD2|TRBJ2-7|few
TGTGCCAGCAGTCGCCGTTATGAGACTAGCACCTACGAGCAGTACTTC
CASSRRYETSTYEQYF
>TRBV5-6|14|.|TRBJ2-2|.
TGTGCCAGCAGCCTACCTCAGGGAACCGGGGAGCTGTTTTTT
CASSLPQGTGELFF
>TRBV15|15|.|TRBJ2-2|.
TGTGCCACCAGCAGAGATCGAGGAGAGATCGGGGAGCTGTTTTTT
CATSRDRGEIGELFF
>TRBV4-1|14|.|TRBJ2-1|.
TGCGCCAGCAGCCAAGGAATCATCGTGGCTGAGCAGTTCTTC
CASSQGIIVAEQFF